Sequencing of this T cell receptor (beta chain) was carried out in a study of memory CD4+ T cells and cytomegalovirus serostatus (dated by TCRdb to between 2019 and 2020). Regarding the complete study: The cohort included around 35 healthy adults from Belgium, of whom 9 were CMV seropositive and 24 were CMV seronegative. CD4+ memory TCRbeta repertoires of a Belgian cohort with known cytomegalovirus serostatus were sequenced in order to replicate a published TCR-based CMV serostatus classifier. The paper's findings and limits, for the study overall: The results were interpreted as suggesting that the CMV-associated TCR signature is largely present in the CD4+ memory repertoire. CMV serostatus prediction reached a median bootstrapped AUC of 0.95 with the original framework and 0.75 to 0.92 with a US-trained random forest. Of around 160 previously reported CMV-associated TCRbeta sequences, approximately 70 appeared in the CD4+ memory repertoires, each in one to five individuals. Unlike the original study, which covered naive and memory CD4+ and CD8+ populations, the Belgian study sequenced only CD4+CD45RO+ memory cells. A median bootstrapped AUC of around 0.94 with a 95% CI of 0.76-1.00 was achieved on the Belgian cohort by the original-framework classifier.

As for this clone: Which antigen it targets is not known. Per-nucleotide qualities are absent, and no much larger clonotype sits a single base away.

The germline V gene yields SGHRS for CDR1 and YFSETQ for CDR2. Measured from the cysteine to the phenylalanine, the CDR3 is 15 residues long. Of all the DNA, just the CDR3 is kept, 45 bases in frame from base 1. V loses 4 bases, J loses 1 base, and the germline ends lie 13 bases apart. Genomic DNA was extracted from sorted cells with the Quick-DNA Microprep Kit. Amplification of TCRbeta DNA was done with the immunoSEQ hsTCRbeta kit, following the protocol from the manufacturer. An Illumina MiSeq instrument was used to sequence the TCRbeta libraries. From the authors' description of their analysis: Following removal of out-of-frame sequences, 2.4 million or so distinct TCRbeta sequences were retained, with an average of about 63,000 per individual. Two values were used to score each individual: the count of 164 previously reported CMV-associated TCRbeta sequences and the total count of productive distinct TCRbeta sequences. A beta-binomial model was reimplemented in Python, and scikit-learn random forests with default parameters were trained on data from the US cohort. On the Belgian cohort, classifier performance was reported as the median AUC, along with percentile confidence intervals, across 10,000 bootstrap iterations. The table was pulled from immuneACCESS by TCRdb, which kept in-frame rearrangements only. Such tables lose some clones; where checked, under half of the loss comes from unresolved V genes, and the rest has no known cause. V, J and clone size were drawn from that table, and D and trimming were deduced from the DNA. Across this sample there are 45,000 to 65,000 clones, with approximately 78% seen only once. Under 1% of the sample goes to the ten largest clones.

Single viable CD3+CD4+CD8-CD45RO+ cells were sorted as memory CD4+ T cells on a FACSAria II. CMV serostatus was assessed using a Roche Elecsys assay, by which serum IgG against CMV pp150, pp28, p38 and p52 was detected. Following thawing, total CD4+ T cells were enriched through positive selection using CD4 magnetic microbeads. The samples came from a different study that was designed specifically to examine the CD4+ T cell memory repertoire. Following standard operating procedures, peripheral blood mononuclear cells were isolated and cryopreserved, while serum was kept at -80 degrees C. CD3-PerCP (BW264/56), CD4-APC (RPA-T4), CD45RO-PE (UCHT1) and CD8-Pacific Orange (3B5) antibodies were used for staining, and non-viable cells were excluded with Sytox blue.

This TCR was recovered from an adult in good health and CMV-seronegative. Sequencing was carried out using memory CD4+ T cells from blood. In this chain, TRBV5-1 is recombined with TRBJ2-3; the D segment may tentatively be TRBD1 or TRBD2, each giving 5 matched bases. At the DNA level, the sequence is TGCGCCAGCAGCAAGGGACGGATGGGCACAGATACGCAGTATTTT. Translation gives CASSKGRMGTDTQYF. The variable domain in full, with residues beyond the CDR3 obtained from the reference TRBV5-1 and TRBJ2-3 genes, is KAGVTQTPRYLIKTRGQQVTLSCSPISGHRSVSWYQQTPGQGLQFLFEYFSETQRNKGNFPGRFSGRQFSNSRSEMNVSTLELGDSALYLCASSKGRMGTDTQYFGPGTRLTVL.